A selection of T cell receptor beta chains follows, all from one sample in a study of blood T cell repertoires in COVID-19. Data came from immunoSEQ multiplex PCR; TCRdb stores just in-frame clones and leaves some out. This sample has a few hundred thousand clones; roughly 87% occur once, and the top ten carry about 3%. Sequenced: PBMCs or T cells enriched from blood (not recorded which). These receptors all stem from a woman younger than 45 who had recovered from COVID-19. CDR3s include the opening cysteine and the closing phenylalanine or tryptophan. The D gene is left open where the match is weak. Clone size is not always given. Where it is, it says once, few, many or a class for expanded clones.

clone size,D gene,J gene,V gene,CDR3 DNA,CDR3 protein
-,-,TRBJ1-6,TRBV7-9,TGTGCCAGCAGCTTTGGACACATCTATAATTCACCCCTCCACTTT,CASSFGHIYNSPLHF
-,-,TRBJ2-1,TRBV12-5,TGTGCTAGTGGTTTGGTATCGAATCCCGGGGGGCTACTTCGATATGGTTCCTACAATGAGCAGTTCTTC,CASGLVSNPGGLLRYGSYNEQFF
-,-,TRBJ2-1,TRBV4-1,TGCGCCAGCAGCGAGCAAGATATGGGGGGGCGGTTAGTCTTC,CASSEQDMGGRLVF
-,TRBD1,TRBJ2-7,TRBV28,TGTGCCAGCACCTCCCCAGGGGGCGCCATTTCCTACGAGCAGTACTTC,CASTSPGGAISYEQYF
few,TRBD1,TRBJ1-6,TRBV5-5,TGTGCCAGCAGCCTCGGGACAGGGGGCGGGTCACCCCTCCACTTT,CASSLGTGGGSPLHF
-,TRBD1,TRBJ1-2,TRBV12-3/TRBV12-4,TGTGCCAGCAGGACAGGACAGGGCTATGGCTACACCTTC,CASRTGQGYGYTF
once,TRBD1,TRBJ1-1,TRBV28,TGTGCCAGCAGTCCCTGGACAGGGACGAACACTGAAGCTTTCTTT,CASSPWTGTNTEAFF
-,TRBD2,TRBJ2-5,TRBV10-3,TGTGCCATCAGTGAGTCGCCGAGAGCGGGAGAGGAGACCCAGTACTTC,CAISESPRAGEETQYF
-,-,TRBJ2-3,TRBV11-2,TGTGCCAGCAGCTTACTGCTTACCCCCGGAGATACGCAGTATTTT,CASSLLLTPGDTQYF
-,TRBD1,TRBJ1-1,TRBV19,TGTGCCAGTAATCAATGGGACAGGGGAGTTAGGGACACTGAAGCTTTCTTT,CASNQWDRGVRDTEAFF
-,-,TRBJ1-1,TRBV2,TGTGCCACTTCCGGGACACCAAACACTGAAGCTTTCTTT,CATSGTPNTEAFF
-,-,TRBJ2-2,TRBV9,TGTGCCAGCAGCCCCCGCCCGGGCACAGGGATATCCGGGGAGCTGTTTTTT,CASSPRPGTGISGELFF